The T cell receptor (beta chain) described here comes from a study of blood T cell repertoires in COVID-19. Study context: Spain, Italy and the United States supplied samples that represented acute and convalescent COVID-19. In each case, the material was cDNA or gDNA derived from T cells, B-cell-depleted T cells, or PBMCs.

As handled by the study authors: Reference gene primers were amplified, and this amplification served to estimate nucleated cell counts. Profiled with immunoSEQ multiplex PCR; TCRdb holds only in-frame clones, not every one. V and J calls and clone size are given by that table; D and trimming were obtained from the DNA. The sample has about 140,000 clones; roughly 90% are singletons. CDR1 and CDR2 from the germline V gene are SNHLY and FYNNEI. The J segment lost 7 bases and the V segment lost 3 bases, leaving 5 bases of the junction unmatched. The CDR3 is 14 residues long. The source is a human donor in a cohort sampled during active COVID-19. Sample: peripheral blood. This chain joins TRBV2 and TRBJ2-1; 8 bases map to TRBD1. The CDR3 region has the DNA TGTGCCAGCAGTGATGGACAGGGCGGAAATGAGCAGTTCTTC. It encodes CASSDGQGGNEQFF.